This passage covers 17 T cell receptor beta chains from one sample sequenced in a study of blood T cell repertoires in COVID-19. Repertoires were generated with immunoSEQ multiplex PCR, while TCRdb's copy carries only in-frame clones and drops some. Here the sample spans about 220,000 clones, roughly four fifths being singletons. Material for sequencing was peripheral blood. These receptor sequences come from a woman under 40 who had recovered from COVID-19.

This sequence joins TRBV10-2 and TRBJ2-5, with D possibly matching TRBD2 (6 bases). The CDR3 totals 16 residues. The germline CDR1 and CDR2 sequences are WSHSY and SAAADI. Trimming removed 4 bases at V and 0 bases at J, with 15 bases between. The CDR3 DNA is TGCGCCAGCAGTGCCCGACTAGATACCTACCAAGAGACCCAGTACTTC. It codes for CASSARLDTYQETQYF.

This chain uses TRBV7-9 with TRBJ2-2; D gene unclear. The germline V and J ends were trimmed by 1 base and 5 bases, with 8 bases remaining between them. CDR1 and CDR2 (germline): SEHNR, FQNEAQ (reference sequence). The CDR3 runs 14 residues. CDR3 nucleotides: TGTGCCAGCAGCTTAGGAAAGCGTACCGGGGAGCTGTTTTTT. It is translated as CASSLGKRTGELFF.

The chain is built from TRBV9 and TRBJ2-1; TRBD2 matches 14 bases. CDR1 and CDR2 (germline): SGDLS, YYNGEE. This CDR3 contains 17 residues. The V gene end was trimmed by 4 bases and the J gene end by 7 bases; junction bases not matched to a gene: 10. CDR3 amino acids: CASSPGLGTSGRNEQFF. In nucleotides, the CDR3 is TGTGCCAGCAGCCCCGGACTCGGGACTAGCGGGAGAAATGAGCAGTTCTTC.

This clone was seen once. The rearrangement uses TRBV2 and TRBJ1-6; D is unresolved. The CDR3 runs 16 residues. V was pared by 1 base and J by 6 bases, with 13 bases between. Germline V gene data show CDR1 as SNHLY and CDR2 as FYNNEI. The CDR3 is CASSEEARVANSPLHF. CDR3 nucleotides: TGTGCCAGCAGTGAAGAGGCGCGGGTGGCTAATTCACCCCTCCACTTT. Drawing the rest from reference TRBV2 and TRBJ1-6, the complete variable domain is EPEVTQTPSHQVTQMGQEVILRCVPISNHLYFYWYRQILGQKVEFLVSFYNNEISEKSEIFDDQFSVERPDGSNFTLKIRSTKLEDSAMYFCASSEEARVANSPLHFGNGTRLTVT.

This chain connects TRBV28 to TRBJ2-5, with 7 bases that match TRBD1. After removal of 5 bases from V and 3 bases from J, the junction contained 6 bases not matched to a gene. Germline V gene sequence: CDR1 MDHEN, CDR2 SYDVKM. CDR3 length: 14 amino acids. The CDR3 region has the DNA TGTGCCAGCAGTCCCTTAGGACAGGAAGAGACCCAGTACTTC. The encoded protein is CASSPLGQEETQYF. The full variable domain, its missing parts supplied by reference TRBV28 and TRBJ2-5, is DVKVTQSSRYLVKRTGEKVFLECVQDMDHENMFWYRQDPGLGLRLIYFSYDVKMKEKGDIPEGYSVSREKKERFSLILESASTNQTSMYLCASSPLGQEETQYFGPGTRLLVL.

The J gene is TRBJ1-2, the V gene TRBV28; 8 nucleotides match TRBD1. The germline V gene encodes CDR1 MDHEN and CDR2 SYDVKM. The CDR3 has 17 residues. Trimming took 2 bases from V and 6 from J; bases not matched to a gene: 14. CDR3 protein: CASSLPGQGRLTDGYTF. For the CDR3, the DNA is TGTGCCAGCAGTTTACCTGGACAGGGTAGGTTGACGGATGGCTACACCTTC.

This rearrangement joins TRBV7-9 to TRBJ1-4, with a possible D match to TRBD1 (5 bases). This CDR3 contains 14 residues. V shed 5 bases and J shed 4 bases, with 11 bases lying between them. CDR1 and CDR2 from the germline V gene are SEHNR and FQNEAQ (reference sequence). The CDR3 DNA reads TGTGCCAGCAGCCCTCGGGGGAATAATGAAAAACTGTTTTTT. Its protein product is CASSPRGNNEKLFF.

The chain links TRBV6-1 to TRBJ1-1, with D unresolved. The CDR3 is made up of 17 amino acids. V was pared by 2 bases and J by 2 bases, with 18 bases between. Per germline, CDR1 MNHNS and CDR2 SASEGT. The CDR3 sequence is CASSEPISMGRNTEAFF. CDR3 DNA sequence: TGTGCCAGCAGTGAACCAATCTCGATGGGGAGAAACACTGAAGCTTTCTTT.

This sequence joins TRBV7-9 and TRBJ2-2; 10 positions agree with TRBD1. Trimming cost V 5 bases and J 4 bases; bases outside gene matches: 7. Looked up from germline, CDR1 is SEHNR and CDR2 is FQNEAQ (reference sequence). The CDR3 contains 16 residues. The CDR3 sequence is CASSLRGTGVTGELFF. The CDR3 DNA follows: TGTGCCAGCAGCCTCCGTGGGACAGGGGTCACCGGGGAGCTGTTTTTT.

The V call is TRBV4-1, the J call TRBJ2-1, with 7 bases identical to TRBD1. The germline CDR1 and CDR2 sequences are MGHRA and YSYEKL. CDR3 length equals 16 residues. With V trimmed by 0 bases and J by 5 bases, 7 bases remained unmatched. CDR3 amino acids: CASSQEPDRTHNEQFF. DNA of the CDR3: TGCGCCAGCAGCCAAGAACCGGACAGGACCCACAATGAGCAGTTCTTC.

V gene TRBV6-5 combines with J gene TRBJ2-1; 8 bases are shared with TRBD1. The length of the CDR3 is 15 residues. CDR1 is MNHEY and CDR2 is SVGAGI in the germline V gene. Trimming at V came to 6 bases and at J to 3 bases, leaving 7 bases not matched to a gene. The CDR3, as DNA: TGTGCCAGCAGACGCCAGGGGGCTTTCTACAATGAGCAGTTCTTC. Encoded protein: CASRRQGAFYNEQFF.

This chain uses TRBV25-1 with TRBJ2-1; 7 bases fit TRBD1. This CDR3 comprises 13 residues. The V and J ends lost 6 bases and 2 bases, in that order; junction bases with no gene match: 1. Germline CDR1 is MGHDK and CDR2 is SYGVNS. The CDR3 DNA reads TGTGCCAGCAGCGGGACAGCCTACAATGAGCAGTTCTTC. Amino acids: CASSGTAYNEQFF. The variable domain in full, completed from reference TRBV25-1 and TRBJ2-1, reads EADIYQTPRYLVIGTGKKITLECSQTMGHDKMYWYQQDPGMELHLIHYSYGVNSTEKGDLSSESTVSRIRTEHFPLTLESARPSHTSQYLCASSGTAYNEQFFGPGTRLTVL.

This rearrangement joins TRBV7-3 to TRBJ2-1, with TRBD2 matching 10 bases. Germline assignment: CDR1 SGHTA and CDR2 FQGTGA. V dropped 3 bases and J dropped 7; count of bases not matched to a gene: 6. This CDR3 spans 15 amino acids. DNA of the CDR3: TGTGCCAGCAGCTTCACACTAGCGGGAAAAAATGAGCAGTTCTTC. This translates into CASSFTLAGKNEQFF.

The V and J genes are TRBV7-9 and TRBJ2-1; 7 nucleotides line up with TRBD2. The CDR3 is 17 residues long. The V segment lost 5 bases and the J segment 7 bases; nucleotides outside the gene matches: 17. In germline, CDR1 is SEHNR, CDR2 FQNEAQ (reference sequence). CDR3 region: CASSPLDGAGAENEQFF. The CDR3 bases are TGTGCCAGCAGCCCCTTGGACGGCGCGGGAGCCGAAAATGAGCAGTTCTTC.

The chain links TRBV3-1 (or the pseudogene TRBV3-2) to TRBJ2-3; D is ambiguous. Germline CDR1 LGHDT, CDR2 YNNKEL (reference sequence). Trimming took off 4 bases at V and 1 base at J, with 12 bases between the two ends. The CDR3 loop spans 15 amino acids. The CDR3 reads CASSPSPEGTDTQYF. In DNA, the CDR3 is TGTGCCAGCAGCCCCAGTCCCGAGGGCACAGATACGCAGTATTTT.

This clone appeared a few times. The chain employs TRBV6-2 or TRBV6-3 and TRBJ1-2, with no clear D. Germline CDR1 MNHEY, CDR2 SVGEGT. V was clipped by 4 bases and J by 5 bases, with 23 bases between them. The CDR3 totals 17 residues. The DNA of the CDR3 is TGTGCCAGCAGTTCTTTCATTTTGGATCTAGGCTATTATGGCTACACCTTC. Translated, it gives CASSSFILDLGYYGYTF.

The chain carries TRBV7-9 and TRBJ2-5; 10 bases fit TRBD1. V lost 2 bases and J lost 1; bases outside the gene matches: 1. The CDR3 is made up of 15 amino acids. The germline gives CDR1 SEHNR, CDR2 FQNEAQ (reference sequence). The DNA for the CDR3 is TGTGCCAGCAGCTTACGGACAGGGGGCCAAGAGACCCAGTACTTC. It is translated as CASSLRTGGQETQYF. The variable domain in full, completed from reference TRBV7-9 and TRBJ2-5, reads DTGVSQNPRHKITKRGQNVTFRCDPISEHNRLYWYRQTLGQGPEFLTYFQNEAQLEKSRLLSDRFSAERPKGSFSTLEIQRTEQGDSAMYLCASSLRTGGQETQYFGPGTRLLVL.